A selection of T cell receptor beta chains follows, all from one sample in a study of cytomegalovirus exposure and HLA in healthy donors. The repertoire was sequenced with immunoSEQ multiplex PCR; TCRdb's copy has only in-frame clones and lacks some. The listing contains 35,000 to 45,000 clones. Specimen: PBMCs. The receptors originated from a man in his forties in good health and CMV-seropositive. Each CDR3 is given with its conserved first and last residue. D genes are given only for firm matches.

>TRBJ1-1|NA|TRBV27
CASSPGSGRDTEAFF
TGTGCCAGCAGTCCAGGGTCAGGGAGGGACACTGAAGCTTTCTTT
>TRBJ2-7|TRBD2|TRBV7-8
CASSLFGLREGTYEQYF
TGTGCCAGCAGCTTATTCGGGCTCCGGGAGGGTACCTACGAGCAGTACTTC
>TRBJ1-5|NA|TRBV19
CAITLGQSQEPQHF
TGTGCCATCACCCTCGGACAGTCCCAGGAGCCCCAGCATTTT
>TRBJ1-1|NA|TRBV18
CASSPTVRGTEAFF
TGTGCCAGCTCACCAACAGTAAGGGGCACTGAAGCTTTCTTT
>TRBJ1-5|TRBD1|TRBV18
CASSLDRVIQPQHF
TGTGCCAGCTCCCTAGACAGGGTGATACAGCCCCAGCATTTT
>TRBJ2-7|NA|TRBV27
CASSLRDSAYEQYF
TGTGCCAGCAGTTTGCGGGACAGCGCCTACGAGCAGTACTTC
>TRBJ1-4|NA|TRBV7-2
CASSLASYQGNGKLFF
TGTGCCAGCAGCTTAGCGTCGTACCAGGGGAACGGAAAACTGTTTTTT
>TRBJ2-3|NA|TRBV7-8
CASSFLRAARLNTDTQYF
TGTGCCAGCAGCTTCCTGAGGGCGGCCCGACTTAACACAGATACGCAGTATTTT
>TRBJ1-4|TRBD1|TRBV19
CASSIAGQDEKLFF
TGTGCCAGTAGTATAGCAGGACAGGATGAAAAGCTGTTTTTT
>TRBJ2-1|TRBD1|TRBV19
CASSPYAGQGNRNEQFF
TGTGCCAGTAGTCCTTACGCGGGACAGGGAAACCGAAATGAGCAGTTCTTC
>TRBJ2-7|NA|TRBV4-1
CASSQRKEGSYEQYF
TGCGCCAGCAGCCAAAGAAAGGAGGGGTCCTACGAGCAGTACTTC